The 21 T cell receptor beta chains below come from one sample, sequenced in a study of T-cell reconstitution after alpha-beta-depleted transplantation in children. Unique molecular identifiers tagged the TCRbeta library. TCRdb re-called the PCR reads through MiXCR, storing one row per CDR3 protein. Of 400,000 to 500,000 distinct CDR3 sequences in the sample, approximately 11% are singletons; the top ten hold 4.5% to 7%. The sample in question was PBMCs from the stem cell graft donor, obtained from the stem cell graft. These receptors were collected from a human donor who donated a stem cell graft to a child with acute myeloid leukemia.

The chain recombines TRBV5-1 with TRBJ1-6, with D maybe TRBD1 (5 bases). Trimming pared 4 bases from V and 8 bases from J, leaving 13 bases between. The CDR3 is 14 amino acids. The germline V gene encodes CDR1 SGHRS and CDR2 YFSETQ. Here the CDR3 reads CASSAQGQDSPLHF. DNA of the CDR3: TGCGCCAGCAGCGCCCAGGGTCAGGATTCACCCCTCCACTTT. The full variable domain, rest sourced from reference TRBV5-1 and TRBJ1-6, is KAGVTQTPRYLIKTRGQQVTLSCSPISGHRSVSWYQQTPGQGLQFLFEYFSETQRNKGNFPGRFSGRQFSNSRSEMNVSTLELGDSALYLCASSAQGQDSPLHFGNGTRLTVT.

The sample holds many counts of this clonotype. The chain uses TRBV12-3 or TRBV12-4 and TRBJ2-2; D is perhaps TRBD2 (5 bases). With 6 bases removed from V and 4 bases from J, the gap between germline ends came to 9 bases. CDR3 length: 13 amino acids. CDR3 nucleotide sequence: TGTGCCAGCAGGGGCCGGGGCACCGGGGAGCTGTTTTTT. Protein: CASRGRGTGELFF.

This sequence joins TRBV6-1 and TRBJ2-3, with 7 nucleotides matching TRBD2. The CDR3 sequence is 16 residues long. CDR1 is MNHNS, CDR2 SASEGT, per germline. V was pared by 2 bases and J by 4 bases, with 9 bases of the junction left unmatched. CDR3 loop: CASSEWGGSHPDTQYF. The CDR3 DNA follows: TGTGCCAGCAGTGAATGGGGCGGGAGTCACCCAGATACGCAGTATTTT.

About this clonotype: At one end the junction does not follow the germline gene, possibly because of a read error. The V gene is TRBV11-1, the J gene TRBJ1-1; no definite D call. The CDR3 runs to 12 residues. CDR1 and CDR2 (germline): SGHAT, FQDESV (reference sequence). The CDR3 loop is CASSLAVREAFF. CDR3 in DNA: TGTGCCAGCAGCCTAGCCGTGAGAGAAGCTTTCTTT.

V is TRBV29-1 and J is TRBJ2-4; D unresolved. Looked up from germline, CDR1 is SQVTM and CDR2 is ANQGSEA. CDR3 length: 12 amino acids. The V end lost 4 bases, the J end lost 0 bases, and 4 bases lay between the germline ends. The CDR3 nucleotides are TGCAGCGTTGTTGGAGCCAAAAACATTCAGTACTTC. Translated: CSVVGAKNIQYF.

This clonotype was seen many times. This chain uses TRBV11-2 with TRBJ2-3; D not resolved. The germline V and J ends were trimmed by 5 bases and 3 bases, with 6 bases remaining between them. Germline V gene lookup returns CDR1 SGHAT and CDR2 FQNNGV. The CDR3 runs to 12 residues. The CDR3 DNA reads as TGTGCCAGCAGCCCAGTGACAGATACGCAGTATTTT. Amino acid sequence: CASSPVTDTQYF. The variable domain in full, with the rest retrieved from reference TRBV11-2 and TRBJ2-3, is EAGVAQSPRYKIIEKRQSVAFWCNPISGHATLYWYQQILGQGPKLLIQFQNNGVVDDSQLPKDRFSAERLKGVDSTLKIQPAKLEDSAVYLCASSPVTDTQYFGPGTRLTVL.

This clonotype has a handful of counts. The CDR3 bases are TGCAGTGCTGCCCGACCGGGACTAGAAACAGATACGCAGTATTTT. Its translation is CSAARPGLETDTQYF. The chain combines TRBV20-1 with TRBJ2-3; TRBD2 matches at 8 bases. Germline CDR1 and CDR2: DFQATT and SNEGSKA (reference sequence). This CDR3 contains 15 residues. The V gene end was trimmed by 5 bases and the J gene end by 3 bases; junction bases not matched to a gene: 10.

V gene TRBV5-1 combines with J gene TRBJ2-4; 10 positions agree with TRBD1. Germline V CDR1 and CDR2: SGHRS, YFSETQ. V trimming: 0 bases; J trimming: 4 bases; junction bases outside the gene matches: 13. There are 19 residues in the CDR3. CDR3 in amino acids: CASSLAGQGPGGAKNIQYF. DNA of the CDR3: TGCGCCAGCAGCTTGGCGGGACAGGGGCCGGGGGGTGCGAAAAACATTCAGTACTTC.

This chain uses TRBV5-1 with TRBJ2-1, with a weak D call TRBD2 (6 bases). The CDR3 length is 14 residues. Germline V CDR1 and CDR2: SGHRS, YFSETQ. The V end lost 1 base, the J end lost 8 bases, and 13 bases lay between the germline ends. The CDR3 here is CASSLRRGGYEQFF. The CDR3 DNA reads as TGCGCCAGCAGCTTGAGGAGGGGCGGGTATGAGCAGTTCTTC.

This clonotype was observed many times. In DNA form, the CDR3 reads TGTGCCAGCAGCCAAGGGACAGCTTCCTACGAGCAGTACTTC. Residues: CASSQGTASYEQYF. This chain joins TRBV4-2 and TRBJ2-7, with D possibly being TRBD1 (6 bases). The germline V gene encodes CDR1 LGHNA and CDR2 YNFKEQ. The length of the CDR3 is 14 residues. V was trimmed by 1 base and J by 1 base, leaving 8 bases between them.

The rearrangement links TRBV12-3 or TRBV12-4 to TRBJ1-5; 9 bases are shared with TRBD1. V shed 6 bases and J 9 bases; nucleotides not matched to a gene: 12. This CDR3 region has 15 residues. The CDR3 loop reads CASSDPGTGYPPQHF. The DNA for the CDR3 is TGTGCCAGCAGCGATCCCGGGACAGGGTACCCGCCCCAGCATTTT.

This chain connects TRBV3-1 to TRBJ2-7; TRBD2 matches 8 bases. The CDR3 is 16 residues long. J was trimmed by 7 bases and V by 1 base; bases with no gene match: 12. The V gene's germline CDR1 is LGHDT and CDR2 YNNKEL (reference sequence). CDR3 sequence (DNA): TGTGCCAGCAGCCAAGTGGGATTAGCGGGAAATGAGGAGCAGTACTTC. Its protein product is CASSQVGLAGNEEQYF.

This clonotype was counted many times. This rearrangement joins TRBV7-8 to TRBJ2-3, with 10 bases fitting TRBD2. The CDR3 is 16 amino acids. V trimming: 1 base; J trimming: 5 bases; junction bases outside the gene matches: 6. Germline V gene sequence: CDR1 SGHVS, CDR2 FQNEAQ. CDR3 nucleotides: TGTGCCAGCAGCTTAGGAGCGGGGGGGTCACGAGATACGCAGTATTTT. Its protein product is CASSLGAGGSRDTQYF.

This clonotype was counted many times. CDR3 region: CASSQTGTSALRETQYF. CDR3 in DNA: TGTGCCAGCAGCCAGACCGGGACTAGTGCTCTCAGAGAGACCCAGTACTTC. This chain uses TRBV6-2 or TRBV6-3 with TRBJ2-5; TRBD2 agrees at 8 bases. CDR1 MNHEY and CDR2 SVGEGT come from the germline V gene. The CDR3 has 17 amino acids. J gave up 4 bases and V 6 bases, and 16 bases lay outside the gene matches.

A few counts support this clonotype. The chain couples TRBV6-4 to TRBJ2-3, with TRBD2 identical over 10 bases. The CDR3 runs 15 residues. CDR1 MRHNA and CDR2 SNTAGT come from the germline V gene. V was pared by 0 bases and J by 9 bases, with 6 bases of the junction left unmatched. As DNA, the CDR3 is TGTGCCAGCAGTGACTCCAGCGGGGGGGCTCGGACGCAGTATTTT. This gives the protein CASSDSSGGARTQYF.

This clonotype has a handful of counts. This chain connects TRBV7-8 to TRBJ2-2; no definite D call. Germline V gives CDR1 SGHVS, CDR2 FQNEAQ. This CDR3 spans 16 amino acids. V was pared by 1 base and J by 0 bases, with 9 bases between. The CDR3 reads CASSLVQRANTGELFF. DNA for the CDR3: TGTGCCAGCAGCTTAGTGCAGAGAGCGAACACCGGGGAGCTGTTTTTT.

This clonotype occurred many times. The V call is TRBV6-2 or TRBV6-3, the J call TRBJ2-1; maybe TRBD2 (6 bases). V gave up 0 bases and J gave up 7 bases, with 28 bases separating them. From germline, CDR1 is MNHEY and CDR2 SVGEGT. The CDR3 length is 20 residues. CDR3 nucleotides: TGTGCCAGCAGTTACTCGGGGACGGGGGTCGCGGCCCGGATTTGGAATGAGCAGTTCTTC. Translating it yields CASSYSGTGVAARIWNEQFF.

This clonotype was seen a handful of times. J is TRBJ1-2 and V is TRBV19, with 7 positions matching TRBD1. The length of the CDR3 is 12 residues. From germline, CDR1 is LNHDA and CDR2 SQIVND (reference sequence). Trimming cost V 10 bases and J 2 bases; bases outside gene matches: 4. CDR3 protein: CATTTGNYGYTF. The CDR3 DNA sequence: TGTGCCACCACGACAGGGAACTATGGCTACACCTTC. The variable domain in full, completed from reference TRBV19 and TRBJ1-2, reads DGGITQSPKYLFRKEGQNVTLSCEQNLNHDAMYWYRQDPGQGLRLIYYSQIVNDFQKGDIAEGYSVSREKKESFPLTVTSAQKNPTAFYLCATTTGNYGYTFGSGTRLTVV.

The rearrangement joins TRBV13 to TRBJ2-2; D not resolved. V lost 3 bases and J 3 bases, leaving 2 bases between the germline ends. The CDR3 runs 12 residues. Per the germline V gene, CDR1 is PRHDT and CDR2 is FYEKMQ (reference sequence). The CDR3 region is CASSFYTGELFF. CDR3 bases: TGTGCCAGCAGCTTTTACACCGGGGAGCTGTTTTTT.

This clonotype has more than one count but fewer than ten. The J gene is TRBJ1-1, the V gene TRBV20-1; 8 bases map to TRBD1. CDR3 size: 15 residues. J gave up 3 bases and V 2 bases, and 8 bases lay outside the gene matches. CDR1 is DFQATT and CDR2 is SNEGSKA in the germline V gene (reference sequence). The DNA of the CDR3 is TGCAGTGCTAGAAAGGACAGGGTTTATCACACTGAAGCTTTCTTT. The encoded protein is CSARKDRVYHTEAFF.

This chain uses TRBV7-2 with TRBJ1-2; 7 bases are a match to TRBD1. With 3 bases clipped from V and 0 bases from J, the junction kept 4 bases outside the gene matches. The germline V gene has CDR1 SGHTA and CDR2 FQGNSA. CDR3 length: 15 residues. CDR3 in DNA: TGTGCCAGCAGCTTCCGGGACAGCACTAACTATGGCTACACCTTC. This encodes CASSFRDSTNYGYTF. Using reference TRBV7-2 and TRBJ1-2 for the parts outside the CDR3, the full variable domain is GAGVSQSPSNKVTEKGKDVELRCDPISGHTALYWYRQSLGQGLEFLIYFQGNSAPDKSGLPSDRFSAERTGGSVSTLTIQRTQQEDSAVYLCASSFRDSTNYGYTFGSGTRLTVV.